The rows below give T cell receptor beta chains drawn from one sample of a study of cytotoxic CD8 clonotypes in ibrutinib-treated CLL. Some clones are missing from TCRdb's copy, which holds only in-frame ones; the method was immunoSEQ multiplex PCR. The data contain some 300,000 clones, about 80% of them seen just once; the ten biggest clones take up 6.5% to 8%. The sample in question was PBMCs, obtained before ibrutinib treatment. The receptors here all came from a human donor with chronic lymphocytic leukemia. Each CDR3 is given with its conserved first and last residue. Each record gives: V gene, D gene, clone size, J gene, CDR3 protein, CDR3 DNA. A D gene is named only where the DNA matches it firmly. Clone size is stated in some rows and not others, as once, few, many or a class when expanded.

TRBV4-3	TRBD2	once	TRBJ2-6	CASSQELAGGPGANVLTF	TGCGCCAGCAGCCAAGAACTAGCGGGAGGGCCTGGGGCCAACGTCCTGACTTTC
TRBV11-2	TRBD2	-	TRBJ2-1	CASSLLGTSGRRQFF	TGTGCCAGCAGCTTACTCGGGACTAGCGGGAGGCGGCAGTTCTTC
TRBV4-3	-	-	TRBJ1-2	CASSQERQGNYGYTF	TGCGCCAGCAGCCAAGAGAGGCAGGGCAACTATGGCTACACCTTC
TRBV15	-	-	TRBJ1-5	CATSRDRMGSNQPQHF	TGTGCCACCAGCAGAGATCGAATGGGGTCAAATCAGCCCCAGCATTTT
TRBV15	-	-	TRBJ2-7	CATSRDWGEQYF	TGTGCCACCAGCAGAGATTGGGGCGAGCAGTACTTC
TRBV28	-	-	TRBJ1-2	CASKMTGAWGIYGYTF	TGTGCCAGCAAAATGACCGGGGCCTGGGGGATCTATGGCTACACCTTC
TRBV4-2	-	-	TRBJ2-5	CASSQGTRKETQYF	TGTGCCAGCAGCCAAGGAACTAGAAAAGAGACCCAGTACTTC
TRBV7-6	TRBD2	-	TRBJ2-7	CASSPLAGGVDEQYF	TGTGCCAGCAGCCCGCTAGCGGGTGGGGTCGACGAGCAGTACTTC
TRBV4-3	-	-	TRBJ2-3	CASSQGSPDTQYF	TGCGCCAGCAGCCAAGGTAGCCCAGATACGCAGTATTTT
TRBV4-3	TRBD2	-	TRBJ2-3	CASGREWADTQYF	TGCGCCAGCGGGAGGGAGTGGGCAGATACGCAGTATTTT